This is a list of T cell receptor beta chains from one sample in a study of shared clonotypes between healthy human individuals. Assay used: immunoSEQ multiplex PCR; TCRdb lists only in-frame clones, some missing. Here the sample spans 760,000 or so clones, around 96% being singletons. Sequencing was carried out using naive CD8+ T cells sorted from blood. Every receptor here comes from a man aged 25 to 40 in good health. Each CDR3 is given with its conserved first and last residue. D genes are given only for firm matches. Size tells how often a clone was seen (once, few, many) or the class of an expanded clone, and some rows leave it out.

J: TRBJ2-7; size: once; V: TRBV25-1; D: -; DNA: TGTGCCAGCAGTCCAACAGAGTCGTGGGGTTACGAGCAGTACTTC; CDR3: CASSPTESWGYEQYF
J: TRBJ2-1; size: -; V: TRBV7-9; D: -; DNA: TGTGCCAGCAGCTTAGATGCAGGTTCGGATGAGCAGTTCTTC; CDR3: CASSLDAGSDEQFF
J: TRBJ2-7; size: -; V: TRBV6-5; D: TRBD1; DNA: TGTGCCAGCAGTCGAGGACAGGGGGCCTACGAGCAGTACTTC; CDR3: CASSRGQGAYEQYF
J: TRBJ1-2; size: once; V: TRBV9; D: TRBD1; DNA: TGTGCCAGCAGCCCAACAAGACAGGGGATATATGGCTACACCTTC; CDR3: CASSPTRQGIYGYTF
J: TRBJ2-2; size: -; V: TRBV15; D: TRBD2; DNA: TGTGCCACCAGCAGACGCCCTCCGACTAGCGGGACGTCCGGGGAGCTGTTTTTT; CDR3: CATSRRPPTSGTSGELFF
J: TRBJ1-3; size: -; V: TRBV29-1; D: -; DNA: TGCAGCGCCGGAGTATGGGAGAGCTCTGGAAACACCATATATTTT; CDR3: CSAGVWESSGNTIYF
J: TRBJ2-7; size: -; V: TRBV7-9; D: -; DNA: TGTGCCAGCAGCTTACCCCTCCGCAGCGGGCACTACGAGCAGTACTTC; CDR3: CASSLPLRSGHYEQYF
J: TRBJ1-5; size: -; V: TRBV27; D: TRBD1; DNA: TGTGCCAGCAGTTCCAGGGGGGGGGATCAGCCCCAGCATTTT; CDR3: CASSSRGGDQPQHF
J: TRBJ1-5; size: -; V: TRBV27; D: TRBD1; DNA: TGTGCCAGCAGTTTATTAGCAGGGGGCGATCAGCCCCAGCATTTT; CDR3: CASSLLAGGDQPQHF
J: TRBJ1-5; size: -; V: TRBV6-5; D: -; DNA: TGTGCCAGCAGTCCGCCGGGGCAGCCCCAGCATTTT; CDR3: CASSPPGQPQHF
J: TRBJ2-7; size: -; V: TRBV19; D: -; DNA: TGTGCCAGTAGTATAGCGGCCGAGGGGACCTACGAGCAGTACTTC; CDR3: CASSIAAEGTYEQYF
J: TRBJ2-7; size: -; V: TRBV9; D: -; DNA: TGTGCCAGCAGCGACCGGGACGCAGTCTACGAGCAGTACTTC; CDR3: CASSDRDAVYEQYF
J: TRBJ2-3; size: -; V: TRBV7-9; D: TRBD2; DNA: TGTGCCAGCAGCTCCGGGACTAGCGAGAGCACAGATACGCAGTATTTT; CDR3: CASSSGTSESTDTQYF
J: TRBJ2-3; size: once; V: TRBV27; D: -; DNA: TGTGCCAGCAGTTTCGGGACTAGCACAGATACGCAGTATTTT; CDR3: CASSFGTSTDTQYF
J: TRBJ2-7; size: -; V: TRBV20-1; D: -; DNA: TGCAGTGCTAGTGGGCAGCCTGAGCAGTACTTC; CDR3: CSASGQPEQYF
J: TRBJ2-7; size: -; V: TRBV13; D: TRBD1; DNA: TGTGCCAGCAGCTTAGCCCCGGGACAGGTTTACGAGCAGTACTTC; CDR3: CASSLAPGQVYEQYF
J: TRBJ2-5; size: -; V: TRBV5-1; D: -; DNA: TGCGCCAGCAGCTTCCTTGAGACCCAGTACTTC; CDR3: CASSFLETQYF
J: TRBJ2-7; size: -; V: TRBV6-5; D: -; DNA: TGTGCCAGCAGGGCTGGGGGCGCCTACGAGCAGTACTTC; CDR3: CASRAGGAYEQYF
J: TRBJ2-7; size: once; V: TRBV4-1; D: -; DNA: TGCGCCAGCAGCCAAGGGGCAGAGTCCTACGAGCAGTACTTC; CDR3: CASSQGAESYEQYF
J: TRBJ2-7; size: -; V: TRBV5-1; D: TRBD1; DNA: TGCGCCAGCAGCTGGACAGGCGGCGACAGCTCCTACGAGCAGTACTTC; CDR3: CASSWTGGDSSYEQYF
J: TRBJ2-7; size: once; V: TRBV11-2; D: TRBD2; DNA: TGTGCCAGCAGTTCAGGGACCGGAACGGGAGGACCACTAATGTACGAGCAGTACTTC; CDR3: CASSSGTGTGGPLMYEQYF
J: TRBJ2-3; size: -; V: TRBV4-1; D: -; DNA: TGCGCCAGCAGCCCTCTAGCTGCCAGCACAGATACGCAGTATTTT; CDR3: CASSPLAASTDTQYF
J: TRBJ2-1; size: once; V: TRBV7-6; D: -; DNA: TGTGCCAGCAGCTTAGTGGGTCCCAGTGATTATGATGAGCAGTTCTTC; CDR3: CASSLVGPSDYDEQFF
J: TRBJ2-7; size: -; V: TRBV2; D: -; DNA: TGTGCCAGCTTACAGGGCGAGCAGTACTTC; CDR3: CASLQGEQYF
J: TRBJ2-5; size: -; V: TRBV5-4; D: -; DNA: TGTGCCAGCAGTCTAGACCTGGGGTTACAAGAGACCCAGTACTTC; CDR3: CASSLDLGLQETQYF
J: TRBJ2-1; size: once; V: TRBV5-8; D: -; DNA: TGTGCCAGCACCCCCGAGGAGGATCAGGGTGAGCAGTTCTTC; CDR3: CASTPEEDQGEQFF
J: TRBJ2-1; size: -; V: TRBV7-6; D: -; DNA: TGTGCCAGCAGCTTACCCCAGGAGGGGGACCCTTACAATGAGCAGTTCTTC; CDR3: CASSLPQEGDPYNEQFF
J: TRBJ1-5; size: -; V: TRBV7-8; D: -; DNA: TGTGCCAGCAGCTTACCCCCCCAGCCCCAGCATTTT; CDR3: CASSLPPQPQHF